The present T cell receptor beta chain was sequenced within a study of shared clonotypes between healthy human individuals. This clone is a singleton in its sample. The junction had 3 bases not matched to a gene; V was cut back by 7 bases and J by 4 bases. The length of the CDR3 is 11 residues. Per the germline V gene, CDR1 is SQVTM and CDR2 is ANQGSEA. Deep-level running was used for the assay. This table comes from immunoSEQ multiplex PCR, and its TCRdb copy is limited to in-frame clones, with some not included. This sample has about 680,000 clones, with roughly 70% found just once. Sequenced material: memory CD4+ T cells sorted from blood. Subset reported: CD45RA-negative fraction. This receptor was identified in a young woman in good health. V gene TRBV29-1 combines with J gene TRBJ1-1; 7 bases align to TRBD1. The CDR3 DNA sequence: TGCAGCGGAGAGGGGGCCACTGAAGCTTTCTTT. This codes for CSGEGATEAFF.